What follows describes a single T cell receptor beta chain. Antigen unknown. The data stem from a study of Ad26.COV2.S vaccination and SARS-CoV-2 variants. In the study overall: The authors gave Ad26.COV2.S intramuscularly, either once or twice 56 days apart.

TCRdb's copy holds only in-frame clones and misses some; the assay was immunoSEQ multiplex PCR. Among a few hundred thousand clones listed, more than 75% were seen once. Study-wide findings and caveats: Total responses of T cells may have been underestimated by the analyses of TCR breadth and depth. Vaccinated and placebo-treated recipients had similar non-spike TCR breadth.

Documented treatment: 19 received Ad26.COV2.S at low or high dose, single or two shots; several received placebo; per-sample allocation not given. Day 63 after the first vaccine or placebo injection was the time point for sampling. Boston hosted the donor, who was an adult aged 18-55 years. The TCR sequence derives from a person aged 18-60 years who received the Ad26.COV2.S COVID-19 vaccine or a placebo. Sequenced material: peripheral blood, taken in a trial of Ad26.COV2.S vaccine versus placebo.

The CDR3: CASSKGGQGVQPQHF. In nucleotides, the CDR3 is TGTGCCAGCTCCAAGGGGGGACAGGGAGTACAGCCCCAGCATTTT. The chain recombines TRBV27 with TRBJ1-5, with 9 bases fitting TRBD1. Germline trimming cut 8 bases from V and 7 bases from J; bases unmatched to any gene: 12. The germline gives CDR1 MNHEY, CDR2 SMNVEV (reference sequence). This CDR3 has 15 residues.